This is a list of T cell receptor beta chains from one sample in a study of blood T cells in healthy people across ages. MiXCR, run by TCRdb on the 5' RACE reads, gives a single entry per CDR3 protein. The table includes roughly 1,500,000 distinct CDR3 sequences, about 43% detected once. The sequenced material came from blood. These receptors were collected from a woman younger than 35 in good health. Both conserved end residues are part of each CDR3. The D gene is left open where the match is weak. Size is omitted from some rows. Given values are once, few, many or a class for expanded clones.

size: few
V: TRBV12-3/TRBV12-4
J: TRBJ1-2
D: -
CDR3: CASSSSDGSYGYTF
DNA: TGTGCCAGCAGTTCCTCGGACGGCTCTTATGGCTACACCTTC

size: -
V: TRBV4-2
J: TRBJ1-1
D: -
CDR3: CASSQVGGRLSDIMNTEAFF
DNA: TGTGCCAGCAGCCAAGTTGGGGGTCGGCTTAGTGATATCATGAACACTGAAGCTTTCTTT

size: -
V: TRBV10-2
J: TRBJ2-3
D: TRBD1
CDR3: CASRGGRGPADTQYF
DNA: TGCGCCAGCAGGGGAGGCAGGGGGCCAGCAGATACGCAGTATTTT

size: -
V: TRBV7-9
J: TRBJ2-3
D: TRBD2
CDR3: CASSRTSGGPFGGADTQYF
DNA: TGTGCCAGCAGCCGGACTAGCGGGGGTCCCTTCGGGGGCGCAGATACGCAGTATTTT

size: -
V: TRBV12-3/TRBV12-4
J: TRBJ2-1
D: -
CDR3: CASTPSGGLYNEQFF
DNA: TGTGCCAGCACCCCTTCCGGGGGGCTTTACAATGAGCAGTTCTTC

size: -
V: TRBV7-6
J: TRBJ1-6
D: -
CDR3: CASSLQDYNSPLYF
DNA: TGTGCCAGCAGCTTACAGGACTATAATTCACCCCTCTACTTT

size: -
V: TRBV6-2/TRBV6-3
J: TRBJ1-1
D: TRBD1
CDR3: CASRLAWQGAYTEAFF
DNA: TGTGCCAGCCGTTTGGCCTGGCAGGGGGCATACACTGAAGCTTTCTTT

size: -
V: TRBV12-3/TRBV12-4
J: TRBJ1-5
D: TRBD1
CDR3: CASSSRGGRDGQPQHF
DNA: TGTGCCAGCAGTTCCAGGGGGGGCAGGGATGGTCAGCCCCAGCATTTT

size: once
V: TRBV20-1
J: TRBJ1-1
D: -
CDR3: CSAIPGRKNTEAFF
DNA: TGCAGTGCTATACCCGGACGGAAGAACACTGAAGCTTTCTTT

size: many
V: TRBV4-1
J: TRBJ2-7
D: TRBD1
CDR3: CASSQVSTGAEQYF
DNA: TGCGCCAGCAGCCAAGTTTCCACAGGGGCCGAGCAGTACTTC

size: -
V: TRBV2
J: TRBJ1-4
D: -
CDR3: CASSRASWGEKLFF
DNA: TGTGCCAGCAGTCGGGCCTCCTGGGGTGAAAAACTGTTTTTT

size: -
V: TRBV4-1
J: TRBJ2-5
D: -
CDR3: CASSQDWAAQYF
DNA: TGCGCCAGCAGCCAAGATTGGGCCGCCCAGTACTTC

size: few
V: TRBV7-2
J: TRBJ1-2
D: -
CDR3: CATMRGRDYGYTF
DNA: TGTGCCACCATGAGGGGACGGGACTATGGCTACACCTTC

size: -
V: TRBV15
J: TRBJ2-1
D: -
CDR3: CATSRDAGNEQFF
DNA: TGTGCCACCAGCAGAGATGCTGGCAATGAGCAGTTCTTC

size: few
V: TRBV18
J: TRBJ2-6
D: -
CDR3: CASSSFTPSGANVLTF
DNA: TGTGCCAGCTCGTCGTTCACCCCCTCTGGGGCCAACGTCCTGACTTTC

size: -
V: TRBV29-1
J: TRBJ2-7
D: -
CDR3: CSVVAQGAVYEQYF
DNA: TGCAGCGTTGTTGCGCAGGGTGCCGTGTACGAGCAGTACTTC

size: -
V: TRBV15
J: TRBJ1-4
D: TRBD1
CDR3: CATSSYGRDRGPDEKLFF
DNA: TGTGCCACCAGCAGCTACGGGAGGGACAGGGGGCCCGATGAAAAACTGTTTTTT

size: -
V: TRBV6-5
J: TRBJ2-5
D: TRBD2
CDR3: CASRAGGAETQYF
DNA: TGTGCCAGCAGGGCGGGAGGAGCTGAGACCCAGTACTTC

size: -
V: TRBV27
J: TRBJ2-7
D: -
CDR3: CASSLFRGPAYEQYF
DNA: TGTGCCAGCAGTTTATTCAGGGGACCTGCCTACGAGCAGTACTTC

size: once
V: TRBV20-1
J: TRBJ2-7
D: TRBD2
CDR3: CSASLATSGGEQYF
DNA: TGCAGTGCTTCCCTGGCGACTAGCGGTGGCGAGCAGTACTTC

size: -
V: TRBV4-1
J: TRBJ2-1
D: TRBD2
CDR3: CASSLGTSGKEQFF
DNA: TGCGCCAGCAGCCTCGGGACTAGCGGGAAGGAGCAGTTCTTC

size: -
V: TRBV30
J: TRBJ1-4
D: -
CDR3: CAWRQQTNEKLFF
DNA: TGTGCCTGGAGGCAACAGACTAATGAAAAACTGTTTTTT